This T cell receptor beta chain was documented in a study of Tregs in tolerant kidney transplant recipients. Study outcomes and limitations: Tolerant patients' donor-specific Tregs expanded beyond overall Tregs, suggesting antigen-driven growth. The most relevant donor-specific Treg TCRbeta repertoire apparently came from expansion with activated donor B cells.

Some clones are missing from TCRdb's copy, which holds only in-frame ones; the method was immunoSEQ multiplex PCR. Altogether about 77,000 clones are present, 98% being singletons, with the ten largest covering approximately 0.56%. Unstimulated regulatory T cells (CD4+CD25+CD127-), CD4+CD25- non-regulatory cells, CD4 and CD8 cells were FACS-sorted from thawed PBMCs. The CDR3 totals 17 residues. The V gene lost 2 bases and the J gene lost 0 bases, with 14 bases spanning the gap. Germline CDR1 and CDR2: SGHAT and FQNNGV. With regard to this clone: Its target is unknown.

Sample: CD4+ T cells from blood, taken before the transplant. The sequence was collected from a human donor who received a combined kidney and bone marrow transplant. The chain uses TRBV11-2 and TRBJ2-1; D is possibly TRBD1 (6 bases). The CDR3: CASSLRRGVSSYNEQFF. CDR3 sequence (DNA): TGTGCCAGCAGCTTACGCAGGGGCGTAAGCTCCTACAATGAGCAGTTCTTC.